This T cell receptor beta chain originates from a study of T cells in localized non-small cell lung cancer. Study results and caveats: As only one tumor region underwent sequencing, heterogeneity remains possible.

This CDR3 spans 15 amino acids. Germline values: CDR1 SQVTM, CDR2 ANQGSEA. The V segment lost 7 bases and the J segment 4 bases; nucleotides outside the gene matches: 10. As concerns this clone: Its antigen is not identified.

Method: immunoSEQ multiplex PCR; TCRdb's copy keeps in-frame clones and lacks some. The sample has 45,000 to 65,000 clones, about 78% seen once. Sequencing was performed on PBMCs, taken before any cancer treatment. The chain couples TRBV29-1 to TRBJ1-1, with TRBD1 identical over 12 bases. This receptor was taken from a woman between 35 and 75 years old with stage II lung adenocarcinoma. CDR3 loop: CSAQGQGARSTEAFF. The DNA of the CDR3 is TGCAGCGCCCAGGGACAGGGGGCGCGTAGCACTGAAGCTTTCTTT. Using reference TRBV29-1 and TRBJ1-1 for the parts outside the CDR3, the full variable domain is SAVISQKPSRDICQRGTSLTIQCQVDSQVTMMFWYRQQPGQSLTLIATANQGSEATYESGFVIDKFPISRPNLTFSTLTVSNMSPEDSSIYLCSAQGQGARSTEAFFGQGTRLTVV.